This TCR beta chain originates from a study of T cell responses to AZD1222 COVID-19 vaccine. With 3 bases clipped from V and 6 bases from J, the junction kept 7 bases outside the gene matches. The CDR3 runs 15 residues. CDR1 is SGDLS and CDR2 is YYNGEE in the germline V gene. Libraries were prepared by immunoSEQ multiplex PCR; TCRdb keeps only in-frame clonotypes and omits some of them. The sample has some 120,000 clones; roughly nine tenths are singletons. This chain connects TRBV9 to TRBJ2-7; 12 nucleotides line up with TRBD2. The material sequenced was peripheral blood, taken on day 0 of AZD1222 vaccination. The clonotype comes from an adult in good health. The CDR3 region has the DNA TGTGCCAGCAGCGCAGAGACTAGCGGGAGTCTCGAGCAGTACTTC. Translated: CASSAETSGSLEQYF.